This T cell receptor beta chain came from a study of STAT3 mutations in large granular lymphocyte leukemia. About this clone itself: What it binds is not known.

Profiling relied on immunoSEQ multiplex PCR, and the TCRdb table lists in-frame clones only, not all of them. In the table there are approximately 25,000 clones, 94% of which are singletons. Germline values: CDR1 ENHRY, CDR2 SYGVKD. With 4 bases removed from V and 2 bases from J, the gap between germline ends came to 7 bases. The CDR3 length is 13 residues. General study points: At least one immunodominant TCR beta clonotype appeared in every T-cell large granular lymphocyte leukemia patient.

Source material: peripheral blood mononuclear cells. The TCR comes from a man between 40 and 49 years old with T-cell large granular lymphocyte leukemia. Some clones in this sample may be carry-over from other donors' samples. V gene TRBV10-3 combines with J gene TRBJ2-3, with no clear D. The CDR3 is CAISGGNTDTQYF. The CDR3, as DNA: TGTGCCATCAGTGGGGGTAACACAGATACGCAGTATTTT.